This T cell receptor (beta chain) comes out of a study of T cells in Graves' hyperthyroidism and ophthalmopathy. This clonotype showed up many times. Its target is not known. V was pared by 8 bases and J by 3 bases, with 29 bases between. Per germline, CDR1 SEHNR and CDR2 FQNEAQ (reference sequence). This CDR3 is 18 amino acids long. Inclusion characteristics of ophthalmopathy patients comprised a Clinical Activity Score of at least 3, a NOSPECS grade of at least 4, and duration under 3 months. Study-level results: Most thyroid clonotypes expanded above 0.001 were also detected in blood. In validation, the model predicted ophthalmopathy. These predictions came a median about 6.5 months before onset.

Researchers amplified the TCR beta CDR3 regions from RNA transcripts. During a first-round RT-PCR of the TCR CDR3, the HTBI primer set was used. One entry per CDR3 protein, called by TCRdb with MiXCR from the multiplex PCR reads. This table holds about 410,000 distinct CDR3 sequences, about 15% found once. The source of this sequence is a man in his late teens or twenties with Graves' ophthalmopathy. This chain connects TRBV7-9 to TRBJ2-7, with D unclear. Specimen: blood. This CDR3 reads CASGNSRVGYAPDYEQYF. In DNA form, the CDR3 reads TGTGCCAGCGGAAATAGCAGAGTCGGCTACGCTCCTGACTACGAGCAGTACTTC.